The entry that follows covers one T cell receptor (beta chain) sequence. Its specificity is not known. The sample is drawn from a study of T-cell memory formation after mild COVID-19. Regarding the study as a whole: Some SARS-CoV-2-responding clones were already detected in memory before infection.

5'RACE, which relied on constant-segment primers, yielded TCR alpha and TCR beta cDNA libraries carrying sample barcodes and UMIs. TCRdb independently ran MiXCR on the 5' RACE reads; one entry per CDR3 protein. The sample has 110,000 or so distinct CDR3 sequences, 22% seen once. Germline trimming cut 6 bases from V and 6 bases from J; bases unmatched to any gene: 10. Germline assignment: CDR1 SGHRS and CDR2 YFSETQ. The CDR3 has 15 amino acids. Sequencing used PBMCs or a T cell subset sorted from them (not recorded which). The TCR originated in a man aged 18 to 30 who had mild COVID-19 (a few samples of this study predate the infection). Cell type and time point are not known. This chain links TRBV5-1 with TRBJ2-1; TRBD2 matches 9 bases. CDR3 coding DNA: TGCGCCAGCACCCCCCCGGCGCGGGGGGGCAATGAGCAGTTCTTC. It encodes CASTPPARGGNEQFF.